The 14 T cell receptor beta chains presented below share a single source sample, sequenced in a study of blood T cells in healthy people across ages. Combining a sample-barcoded 5' primer with a J-beta primer mix, a second PCR ran for roughly 6 to 11 cycles. One entry per CDR3 protein, called by TCRdb with MiXCR from the 5' RACE reads. The sample has 1.5 million to 2 million distinct CDR3 sequences, about two fifths seen once. What was sequenced was blood. These receptors were obtained from a human donor in good health.

This rearrangement joins TRBV20-1 to TRBJ2-1; TRBD2 aligns across 7 bases. Germline CDR1 reads DFQATT; CDR2 reads SNEGSKA (reference sequence). The length of the CDR3 is 14 residues. V gave up 1 base and J gave up 5 bases; unmatched junction bases: 5. The CDR3 bases are TGCAGTGCTAGAGCTTCTAGCGGAAACAATGAGCAGTTCTTC. It specifies CSARASSGNNEQFF.

This chain joins TRBV7-3 and TRBJ2-3; D tentatively fits TRBD1 or TRBD2 (6 bases each). Trimming pared 6 bases from V and 5 bases from J, leaving 15 bases between. The CDR3 spans 14 residues. Germline V gives CDR1 SGHTA, CDR2 FQGTGA. CDR3 nucleotide sequence: TGTGCCAGCAGTCGAGTTGGGGGGCAAGATACGCAGTATTTT. This translates into CASSRVGGQDTQYF.

The chain links TRBV7-2 to TRBJ2-7, with D possibly matching TRBD2 (7 bases). CDR3 size: 15 residues. V lost 4 bases, J lost 1 base, and 14 bases lay in between. CDR1 and CDR2 (germline): SGHTA, FQGNSA. CDR3 coding DNA: TGTGCCAGCAGCTCACGGGGGGCCAAGTCCTACGAGCAGTACTTC. It codes for CASSSRGAKSYEQYF.

The gene calls are TRBV28 and TRBJ2-3; D possibly corresponds to TRBD1 (6 bases). V was pared by 6 bases and J by 0 bases, with 16 bases between. The germline gives CDR1 MDHEN, CDR2 SYDVKM. This CDR3 is built from 16 residues. In nucleotides, the CDR3 is TGTGCCAGCAGCGCTACAGGGTTTTCGAGCACAGATACGCAGTATTTT. It is translated as CASSATGFSSTDTQYF.

The chain joins TRBV11-3 to TRBJ2-1; 7 bases align to TRBD1. The CDR3 extends over 12 amino acids. V dropped 4 bases and J dropped 15; count of bases not matched to a gene: 9. Looked up from germline, CDR1 is SGHNT and CDR2 is YENEEA. The CDR3 DNA reads as TGTGCCAGCAGCTCACCGGGACAGCAAGGGTTCTTC. Amino acid sequence: CASSSPGQQGFF.

The V and J genes are TRBV5-6 and TRBJ2-5, with D maybe TRBD1 (5 bases). Trimming shortened V by 4 bases and J by 0 bases, and 13 bases separated the two germline ends. This CDR3 comprises 15 residues. Germline CDR1 is SGHDT and CDR2 is YYEEEE. DNA of the CDR3: TGTGCCAGCAGCCCGAGACAGATTAACCAAGAGACCCAGTACTTC. It translates to CASSPRQINQETQYF. The full variable domain, in which reference TRBV5-6 and TRBJ2-5 provide the parts outside the CDR3, is DAGVTQSPTHLIKTRGQQVTLRCSPKSGHDTVSWYQQALGQGPQFIFQYYEEEERQRGNFPDRFSGHQFPNYSSELNVNALLLGDSALYLCASSPRQINQETQYFGPGTRLLVL.

This chain uses TRBV2 with TRBJ2-5, with D perhaps matching TRBD1 or TRBD2 (5 bases each). This CDR3 contains 14 residues. V shed 8 bases and J shed 7 bases, with 20 bases lying between them. Per the germline V gene, CDR1 is SNHLY and CDR2 is FYNNEI. CDR3: CASLRTLGAGTQYF. Here the CDR3 DNA reads TGTGCCAGCCTACGAACCCTCGGGGCTGGGACCCAGTACTTC.

This sequence joins TRBV7-2 and TRBJ1-2; D perhaps matches TRBD1 (5 bases). Per the germline V gene, CDR1 is SGHTA and CDR2 is FQGNSA. V lost 0 bases to trimming and J lost 4 bases, with 12 bases between them. The CDR3 runs to 15 residues. The CDR3 nucleotides are TGTGCCAGCAGCTTAGCGGGCGGAGGGACCTATGGCTACACCTTC. It specifies CASSLAGGGTYGYTF.

This chain links TRBV6-5 with TRBJ1-2; tentative D call: TRBD1 (6 bases). Between the trimmed V and J ends, which lost 2 bases and 8 bases, there was a span of 21 bases. The germline CDR1 and CDR2 sequences are MNHEY and SVGAGI. The CDR3 totals 16 residues. The CDR3 protein is CASSYTVHVGRGGYTF. The CDR3 DNA sequence: TGTGCCAGCAGTTACACGGTTCATGTCGGCAGGGGAGGCTACACCTTC.

The chain combines TRBV4-3 with TRBJ2-5; a possible D gene is TRBD1 (6 bases). Germline CDR1 and CDR2: LGHNA and YSLEER. CDR3 length: 17 residues. Trimming removed 1 base at V and 13 bases at J, with 28 bases between. Written as DNA, the CDR3 is TGCGCCAGCAGCCAAGCCAGGGGTGGTTCGAACTCCTACGAGCGGTACTTC. Protein sequence: CASSQARGGSNSYERYF.

The chain is built from TRBV3-1 and TRBJ1-5; TRBD1 is a possible D gene (5 bases). CDR3 size: 15 residues. CDR1 and CDR2 from the germline V gene are LGHDT and YNNKEL (reference sequence). Trimming shortened V by 1 base and J by 9 bases, and 16 bases separated the two germline ends. The CDR3 is CASSQGGTATWPQHF. The CDR3 region has the DNA TGTGCCAGCAGCCAAGGTGGGACGGCGACGTGGCCCCAGCATTTT. Variable domain in full (rest from reference TRBV3-1 and TRBJ1-5): DTAVSQTPKYLVTQMGNDKSIKCEQNLGHDTMYWYKQDSKKFLKIMFSYNNKELIINETVPNRFSPKSPDKAHLNLHINSLELGDSAVYFCASSQGGTATWPQHFGDGTRLSIL.

This clonotype was seen many times. V and J are TRBV2 and TRBJ2-5; D remains ambiguous. Trimming shortened V by 3 bases and J by 5 bases, and 7 bases separated the two germline ends. The V gene's germline CDR1 is SNHLY and CDR2 FYNNEI. This CDR3 spans 12 amino acids. The CDR3 DNA reads as TGTGCCAGCAGTGACTTCTCGGAGACCCAGTACTTC. Encoded protein: CASSDFSETQYF.

This clonotype was counted between two and nine times. The V and J genes are TRBV20-1 and TRBJ1-6; D not certain. The CDR3 extends over 14 amino acids. The V and J ends lost 2 bases and 0 bases respectively, with 5 bases between them. CDR1 and CDR2 (germline): DFQATT, SNEGSKA (reference sequence). In nucleotides, the CDR3 is TGCAGTGCTAGACAGAGCTCCTATAATTCACCCCTCCACTTT. It specifies CSARQSSYNSPLHF.

The rearrangement joins TRBV12-5 to TRBJ1-2; maybe TRBD1 (5 bases). CDR1 and CDR2 (germline): LGHNT, FRNRAP. V lost 6 bases to trimming and J lost 4 bases, with 24 bases between them. The CDR3 has 17 amino acids. CDR3 loop: CASGSGRGLAFVYGYTF. As DNA, the CDR3 is TGTGCTAGTGGCTCCGGGAGGGGATTAGCCTTTGTCTATGGCTACACCTTC.